This T cell receptor beta chain was identified during a study of blood T cell repertoires in COVID-19. As for the study in general: T cells, B-cell-depleted T cells, or PBMCs provided the cDNA or gDNA that served as material.

The germline CDR1 and CDR2 sequences are MNHEY and SVGAGI. CDR3 size: 11 residues. Trimming removed 4 bases from V and 10 bases from J, with 11 bases in between. One Seattle source followed patients from active infection through their disease course. As handled by the study authors: By means of reference gene primer amplification, nucleated cell counts were estimated. Measured with immunoSEQ multiplex PCR; TCRdb has only the in-frame clones, and not every one. V and J calls and clone size are those listed in that table; D and trimming were worked out from the DNA. This table has over 450,000 clones, 85% to 90% appearing once.

This TCR derives from a woman between 45 and 60 years old with COVID-19, enrolled during active disease. The specimen sequenced was peripheral blood. The rearrangement links TRBV6-5 to TRBJ2-7; D unclear. This chain's CDR3 is CASSSVLGQYF. The CDR3 DNA reads TGTGCCAGCAGTTCGGTTCTGGGCCAGTACTTC.